This passage covers 27 T cell receptor beta chains from one sample sequenced in a study of T cell responses to AZD1222 COVID-19 vaccine. Libraries were prepared by immunoSEQ multiplex PCR; TCRdb keeps only in-frame clonotypes and omits some of them. The sample records around 140,000 clones, 89% being singletons. The material sequenced was peripheral blood, taken on day 0 of AZD1222 vaccination. These receptors all come from an adult in good health.

The chain links TRBV18 to TRBJ1-2; TRBD1 might be the D (6 bases). The ends were cut back, 2 bases at V and 5 bases at J, with 12 bases in the middle. Germline CDR1 and CDR2: KGHSH and LQKENI. The CDR3 consists of 14 residues. The CDR3 DNA is TGTGCCAGCTCACCAGGGACTAGGGGGTATGGCTACACCTTC. Translated, it gives CASSPGTRGYGYTF.

The gene calls are TRBV5-4 and TRBJ2-1, with D tentatively TRBD2 (5 bases). The CDR3 is 13 residues long. Germline assignment: CDR1 SGHNT and CDR2 YYREEE (reference sequence). V was shortened by 0 bases and J by 9 bases, with 10 bases between the two germline ends. The CDR3 sequence: CASSLVRDVEQFF. The CDR3 coding sequence is TGTGCCAGCAGCTTGGTACGGGATGTTGAGCAGTTCTTC.

The chain links TRBV19 to TRBJ1-2; possibly TRBD1 for D (6 bases). Germline-derived CDR1 and CDR2 are LNHDA and SQIVND (reference sequence). This CDR3 spans 17 amino acids. Trimming pared 4 bases from V and 2 bases from J, leaving 20 bases between. The CDR3 is CASSNPLPERGNYGYTF. The CDR3 DNA reads TGTGCCAGTAGTAACCCCCTACCCGAAAGGGGGAACTATGGCTACACCTTC.

This chain joins TRBV18 and TRBJ1-6; possible D gene TRBD1, 5 bases. The V end was cut by 2 bases, the J end by 9 bases, with 14 bases between. The CDR3 runs to 15 residues. Germline CDR1 reads KGHSH; CDR2 reads LQKENI. In nucleotides, the CDR3 is TGTGCCAGCTCACCAAAGGGGACTTCCACTTCACCCCTCCACTTT. It is translated as CASSPKGTSTSPLHF. Combining the CDR3 with reference TRBV18 and TRBJ1-6 gives the whole variable domain NAGVMQNPRHLVRRRGQEARLRCSPMKGHSHVYWYRQLPEEGLKFMVYLQKENIIDESGMPKERFSAEFPKEGPSILRIQQVVRGDSAAYFCASSPKGTSTSPLHFGNGTRLTVT.

The chain carries TRBV18 and TRBJ1-1, with D tentatively TRBD1 (5 bases). V lost 2 bases, J lost 9 bases, and 16 bases lay in between. Germline CDR1 is KGHSH and CDR2 is LQKENI. CDR3 length: 14 amino acids. CDR3 in DNA: TGTGCCAGCTCACCAGGGGCTCTAGGGCTGAAAGCTTTCTTT. It translates to CASSPGALGLKAFF.

The chain has TRBV9 and TRBJ2-1, with 7 nucleotides matching TRBD1. Germline lookup yields CDR1 SGDLS and CDR2 YYNGEE. CDR3 length: 15 residues. V gave up 3 bases and J gave up 0 bases; unmatched junction bases: 3. Here the CDR3 DNA reads TGTGCCAGCAGCGCCAGACAGGGCTCCTACAATGAGCAGTTCTTC. Translated, it gives CASSARQGSYNEQFF.

This chain uses TRBV5-1 with TRBJ2-1; 10 bases map to TRBD2. The CDR3 has 17 amino acids. Germline loops: CDR1 SGHRS, CDR2 YFSETQ. V was clipped by 4 bases and J by 7 bases; unmatched bases: 14. Written as DNA, the CDR3 is TGCGCCAGCAGCCCATCTCTAGCGGGAGTGAGTAGGAATGAGCAGTTCTTC. The encoded protein is CASSPSLAGVSRNEQFF.

The rearrangement uses TRBV15 and TRBJ1-4; tentatively, D is TRBD1 (5 bases). This CDR3 is built from 15 residues. V shed 5 bases and J shed 4 bases, with 14 bases lying between them. Germline CDR1 LNHNV, CDR2 YYDKDF (reference sequence). CDR3 bases: TGTGCCACCAGCCGGGACTCTGGGCGTAATGAAAAACTGTTTTTT. Translated, it gives CATSRDSGRNEKLFF.

This chain joins TRBV5-4 and TRBJ2-3; 8 nucleotides align to TRBD2. This CDR3 comprises 16 residues. V dropped 0 bases and J dropped 7; count of bases not matched to a gene: 10. Germline assignment: CDR1 SGHNT and CDR2 YYREEE (reference sequence). The CDR3: CASSLGGTSQFHTQYF. The CDR3 coding sequence is TGTGCCAGCAGCTTGGGTGGGACTAGTCAATTTCATACGCAGTATTTT.

J is TRBJ1-4 and V is TRBV5-8; TRBD1 aligns across 10 bases. Trimming at V came to 4 bases and at J to 11 bases, leaving 5 bases not matched to a gene. The length of the CDR3 is 13 residues. CDR1 and CDR2 (germline): SGHTS, YDEGEE. CDR3 in amino acids: CASSKDRGVKLFF. For the CDR3, the DNA is TGTGCCAGCAGCAAGGACAGGGGGGTGAAACTGTTTTTT.

The rearrangement uses TRBV5-6 and TRBJ2-7; a weak D match, TRBD1 (6 bases). V lost 4 bases and J 6 bases, leaving 11 bases between the germline ends. This CDR3 comprises 12 residues. Germline lookup yields CDR1 SGHDT and CDR2 YYEEEE. The CDR3 reads CASSLQGFEQYF. The CDR3 DNA reads TGTGCCAGCAGCCTCCAGGGGTTCGAGCAGTACTTC. The variable domain in full, completed from reference TRBV5-6 and TRBJ2-7, reads DAGVTQSPTHLIKTRGQQVTLRCSPKSGHDTVSWYQQALGQGPQFIFQYYEEEERQRGNFPDRFSGHQFPNYSSELNVNALLLGDSALYLCASSLQGFEQYFGPGTRLTVT.

The chain recombines TRBV19 with TRBJ2-1; TRBD2 agrees at 11 bases. Germline lookup yields CDR1 LNHDA and CDR2 SQIVND (reference sequence). V dropped 6 bases and J dropped 0; count of bases not matched to a gene: 10. This CDR3 region has 18 residues. For the CDR3, the DNA is TGTGCCAGTAGGAACACCAGAGGGACTAGCGGCTCCTACAATGAGCAGTTCTTC. Protein: CASRNTRGTSGSYNEQFF.

This chain connects TRBV7-3 to TRBJ2-5; weak D call: TRBD1 (5 bases). V lost 0 bases, J lost 7 bases, and 9 bases lay in between. The CDR3 extends over 13 amino acids. From germline, CDR1 is SGHTA and CDR2 FQGTGA. The CDR3 is CASSLTLRGTQYF. The CDR3 bases are TGTGCCAGCAGCTTAACGCTTAGGGGGACCCAGTACTTC. The variable domain in full, with the rest retrieved from reference TRBV7-3 and TRBJ2-5, is GAGVSQTPSNKVTEKGKYVELRCDPISGHTALYWYRQSLGQGPEFLIYFQGTGAADDSGLPNDRFFAVRPEGSVSTLKIQRTERGDSAVYLCASSLTLRGTQYFGPGTRLLVL.

V gene TRBV5-1 combines with J gene TRBJ2-3; 11 bases align to TRBD2. The CDR3 has 16 residues. Germline V gene lookup returns CDR1 SGHRS and CDR2 YFSETQ. With V trimmed by 1 base and J by 8 bases, 9 bases remained unmatched. CDR3 DNA sequence: TGCGCCAGCAGCTTGACTAGCGGGGGCCCCAGGGTTACGCAGTATTTT. Amino acids: CASSLTSGGPRVTQYF.

The V call is TRBV15, the J call TRBJ2-3; a possible D gene is TRBD2 (5 bases). This CDR3 spans 17 amino acids. Per the germline V gene, CDR1 is LNHNV and CDR2 is YYDKDF (reference sequence). The ends were cut back, 3 bases at V and 2 bases at J, with 18 bases in the middle. CDR3: CATSSPGWRSPTDTQYF. CDR3 coding DNA: TGTGCCACCAGCAGCCCAGGCTGGAGGTCTCCCACAGATACGCAGTATTTT.

The chain carries TRBV28 and TRBJ1-5; D might be TRBD1 (6 bases). This CDR3 contains 14 residues. The V end was cut by 4 bases, the J end by 5 bases, with 12 bases between. Germline values: CDR1 MDHEN, CDR2 SYDVKM. CDR3 region: CASSYQGGDQPQHF. The CDR3 region has the DNA TGTGCCAGCAGTTACCAAGGGGGAGATCAGCCCCAGCATTTT.

The V call is TRBV2, the J call TRBJ2-7; D remains ambiguous. Trimming cost V 1 base and J 3 bases, with 1 base left between them. Germline V lookup: CDR1 SNHLY, CDR2 FYNNEI. This CDR3 has 11 amino acids. The CDR3 coding sequence is TGTGCCAGCAGTGAAGTCTACGAGCAGTACTTC. This gives the protein CASSEVYEQYF.

The chain recombines TRBV7-3 with TRBJ2-3; 8 bases align to TRBD1. This CDR3 contains 15 residues. Germline loops: CDR1 SGHTA, CDR2 FQGTGA. The junction had 11 bases not matched to a gene; V was cut back by 6 bases and J by 6 bases. This CDR3 reads CASSISGQGTDTQYF. In DNA form, the CDR3 reads TGTGCCAGCAGTATAAGCGGACAGGGAACGGATACGCAGTATTTT.

The CDR3 reads CASSPTTGDNNEQFF. In DNA, the CDR3 is TGCGCCAGCAGCCCGACGACAGGGGACAACAATGAGCAGTTCTTC. This chain links TRBV5-1 with TRBJ2-1; TRBD1 agrees at 8 bases. V shed 4 bases and J 5 bases; nucleotides not matched to a gene: 8. Germline CDR1 and CDR2: SGHRS and YFSETQ. This CDR3 has 15 residues. Filled out from reference TRBV5-1 and TRBJ2-1, the complete variable domain reads KAGVTQTPRYLIKTRGQQVTLSCSPISGHRSVSWYQQTPGQGLQFLFEYFSETQRNKGNFPGRFSGRQFSNSRSEMNVSTLELGDSALYLCASSPTTGDNNEQFFGPGTRLTVL.

V usage is TRBV6-2 or TRBV6-3 and J usage is TRBJ2-3; 7 positions agree with TRBD2. This CDR3 is 15 amino acids long. V gave up 2 bases and J gave up 2 bases; unmatched junction bases: 4. The germline V gene has CDR1 MNHEY and CDR2 SVGEGT. CDR3 sequence (DNA): TGTGCCAGCAGTTACGTAGGACTAGACACAGATACGCAGTATTTT. Protein product: CASSYVGLDTDTQYF.

The chain employs TRBV5-1 and TRBJ1-2; D is unresolved. The CDR3 runs 13 residues. Germline CDR1 SGHRS, CDR2 YFSETQ. V lost 0 bases to trimming and J lost 5 bases, with 8 bases between them. CDR3: CASSLGPWYGYTF. In DNA, the CDR3 is TGCGCCAGCAGCTTGGGACCTTGGTATGGCTACACCTTC. Based on the CDR3 plus reference TRBV5-1 and TRBJ1-2, the full variable domain is KAGVTQTPRYLIKTRGQQVTLSCSPISGHRSVSWYQQTPGQGLQFLFEYFSETQRNKGNFPGRFSGRQFSNSRSEMNVSTLELGDSALYLCASSLGPWYGYTFGSGTRLTVV.

Concerning this clone itself: The junction departs from the called germline gene at one end, perhaps through a read error. This sequence joins TRBV7-2 and TRBJ1-2; D not certain. Germline assignment: CDR1 SGHTA and CDR2 FQGNSA. This CDR3 is 15 amino acids long. CDR3 coding DNA: TGTGCCAGCAGCTTAGGTCGGCAGCAAAGCTATAGCTACACCTTC. Residues: CASSLGRQQSYSYTF.

The chain carries TRBV29-1 and TRBJ2-5, with D unresolved. The CDR3 runs 11 residues. The ends were cut back, 3 bases at V and 1 base at J, with 3 bases in the middle. Germline V lookup: CDR1 SQVTM, CDR2 ANQGSEA. In DNA form, the CDR3 reads TGCAGCGTTGACTTCCAAGAGACCCAGTACTTC. Translation gives CSVDFQETQYF.

DNA of the CDR3: TGTGCCAGCAGCCACGGAGGGGCGCAGGATAATTCACCCCTCCACTTT. Translation gives CASSHGGAQDNSPLHF. The V and J genes are TRBV4-2 and TRBJ1-6, with D tentatively TRBD1 (5 bases). The V and J ends lost 3 bases and 5 bases respectively, with 14 bases between them. This CDR3 has 16 residues. The germline gives CDR1 LGHNA, CDR2 YNFKEQ.

The chain has TRBV29-1 and TRBJ2-7; D gene unclear. Germline CDR1 SQVTM, CDR2 ANQGSEA. This CDR3 is built from 16 residues. V lost 2 bases to trimming and J lost 2 bases, with 19 bases between them. The CDR3 DNA reads TGCAGCGTTGAAACCCTCGGTGGCCGCCGACCCTACGAGCAGTACTTC. It is translated as CSVETLGGRRPYEQYF.

This sequence joins TRBV4-3 and TRBJ1-2, with D perhaps matching TRBD1 (5 bases). Germline values: CDR1 LGHNA, CDR2 YSLEER. This CDR3 spans 15 amino acids. Trimming shortened V by 3 bases and J by 1 base, and 12 bases separated the two germline ends. CDR3 coding DNA: TGCGCCAGCAGCCATGCTAAGGGGAATAACTATGGCTACACCTTC. It yields the protein CASSHAKGNNYGYTF.

The rearrangement uses TRBV18 and TRBJ2-7; TRBD1 aligns across 8 bases. This CDR3 spans 16 amino acids. The V segment lost 3 bases and the J segment 6 bases; nucleotides outside the gene matches: 13. Germline loops: CDR1 KGHSH, CDR2 LQKENI. The CDR3 loop reads CASSPGTTGVDGEQYF. The CDR3, as DNA: TGTGCCAGCTCACCCGGGACGACAGGGGTAGACGGCGAGCAGTACTTC. Supplemented by reference TRBV18 and TRBJ2-7, the full variable domain reads NAGVMQNPRHLVRRRGQEARLRCSPMKGHSHVYWYRQLPEEGLKFMVYLQKENIIDESGMPKERFSAEFPKEGPSILRIQQVVRGDSAAYFCASSPGTTGVDGEQYFGPGTRLTVT.